This paragraph reports one T cell receptor beta chain. Its specificity is not known. Libraries were prepared by immunoSEQ multiplex PCR; TCRdb keeps only in-frame clonotypes and omits some of them. The sample carries some 100,000 clones, just under 90% recorded once. The data derive from a study of T cell responses to AZD1222 COVID-19 vaccine. Findings and caveats of the study: Spike-specific TCR breadth rose after two AZD1222 doses, and depth rose as well.

Germline loops: CDR1 MNHEY, CDR2 SVGAGI. The CDR3 loop spans 13 amino acids. V gave up 6 bases and J gave up 1 base, with 10 bases separating them. The J gene is TRBJ2-7, the V gene TRBV6-5, with D perhaps matching TRBD1 (5 bases). This sequence originates from an adult in good health. The material sequenced was peripheral blood, taken on day 0 of AZD1222 vaccination. The CDR3 sequence is CASSRVRSYEQYF. In DNA, the CDR3 is TGTGCCAGCAGCAGGGTTCGATCCTACGAGCAGTACTTC.